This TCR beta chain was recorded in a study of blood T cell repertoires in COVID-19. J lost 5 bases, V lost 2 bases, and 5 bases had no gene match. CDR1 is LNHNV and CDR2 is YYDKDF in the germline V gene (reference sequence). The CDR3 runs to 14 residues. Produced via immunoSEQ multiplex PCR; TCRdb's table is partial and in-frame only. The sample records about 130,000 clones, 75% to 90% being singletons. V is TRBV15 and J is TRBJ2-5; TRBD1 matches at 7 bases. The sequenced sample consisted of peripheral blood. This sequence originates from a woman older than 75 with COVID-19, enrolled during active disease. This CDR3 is CATSRSDREETQYF. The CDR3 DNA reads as TGTGCCACCAGCAGATCCGACAGGGAGGAGACCCAGTACTTC.